Listed below are T cell receptor beta chains from one sample, sequenced in a study of blood T cell repertoires in COVID-19. Generated by immunoSEQ multiplex PCR, the TCRdb table keeps only in-frame clones and is missing some. Counted here are under 300,000 clones, 86% occurring once; the ten biggest clones make up 9.5% to 15%. The sequencing sample was made of peripheral blood. The source is a woman in her twenties or thirties with COVID-19, enrolled during active disease. Each CDR3 is given with its conserved first and last residue. Each record gives: clone size, J gene, D gene, V gene, CDR3 DNA, CDR3 protein. D genes are given only for firm matches. Clone sizes are given selectively: once, few, many, or a class where the clone is expanded.

.	TRBJ2-3	.	TRBV27	TGTGCCAGCAGTTTGGGTGGGGGGACCACAGATACGCAGTATTTT	CASSLGGGTTDTQYF
.	TRBJ2-3	.	TRBV19	TGTGCCAGTAGTATGGGTTGGCGGGCAGATACGCAGTATTTT	CASSMGWRADTQYF
once	TRBJ2-3	.	TRBV4-2	TGTGCCAGCAGCGAACGGCGGGGGCGATACACAGATACGCAGTATTTT	CASSERRGRYTDTQYF
.	TRBJ2-7	.	TRBV28	TGTGCCAGCAGCCGCGCGGCGCACGAGCAGTACTTC	CASSRAAHEQYF
.	TRBJ2-3	TRBD2	TRBV30	TGTGCCTGGAGTACCCGGAGCGGGGGTTTGACAGATACGCAGTATTTT	CAWSTRSGGLTDTQYF
.	TRBJ2-7	TRBD1	TRBV27	TGTGCCAGCAGTTTACAGGGGGCCCACGAGCAGTACTTC	CASSLQGAHEQYF
.	TRBJ2-2	TRBD2	TRBV6-4	TGTGCCAGCAGTGACTCGTATACTAGCGGGGGGTTAACCGGGGAGCTGTTTTTT	CASSDSYTSGGLTGELFF
.	TRBJ1-2	.	TRBV10-3	TGTGCCATCAGACCAACGGGAAATTACTATGGCTACACCTTC	CAIRPTGNYYGYTF
.	TRBJ2-3	.	TRBV11-2	TGTGCCAGCAGCCTAGTAGCGCCCGCCACAGATACGCAGTATTTT	CASSLVAPATDTQYF
.	TRBJ2-1	.	TRBV19	TGTGCCAGTAGGGACATTTCTGGCGGTGAGCAGTTCTTC	CASRDISGGEQFF
.	TRBJ1-3	.	TRBV4-1	TGCGCCAGCAGCCAAGATCAAGGACAGTCTGTCCGCTCTGGAAACACCATATATTTT	CASSQDQGQSVRSGNTIYF
few	TRBJ1-6	.	TRBV11-2	TGTGCCAGCAGCTTAGATCCCAGGGGAAATTCACCCCTCCACTTT	CASSLDPRGNSPLHF
.	TRBJ2-7	.	TRBV6-1	TGTGCCAGCAGTGAGGCCGGGACAACCGACTACGAGCAGTACTTC	CASSEAGTTDYEQYF
once	TRBJ2-5	TRBD2	TRBV7-2	TGTGCCAGCGGGGTGCGGGGGGAGACCCAGTACTTC	CASGVRGETQYF
.	TRBJ2-7	.	TRBV13	TGTGCCAGCAGCTTATTCAGCGACGAGCAGTACTTC	CASSLFSDEQYF
.	TRBJ2-7	.	TRBV10-3	TGTGCCATCACGGTCGTGGGACCGCTAAGTAGTCAGGGGGGAGGCGAGCAGTACTTC	CAITVVGPLSSQGGGEQYF
.	TRBJ2-5	TRBD1	TRBV7-9	TGTGCCAGCAGCAACCGGGACAGCTACCAAGAGACCCAGTACTTC	CASSNRDSYQETQYF
.	TRBJ1-1	.	TRBV5-1	TGCGCCAGCACCCCGCGTGGTTACACTGAAGCTTTCTTT	CASTPRGYTEAFF
.	TRBJ1-5	.	TRBV4-1	TGCGCCAGCAGCCAAGATATACAGGGCAATCAGCCCCAGCATTTT	CASSQDIQGNQPQHF
.	TRBJ2-2	.	TRBV2	TGTGCCAGCAGTGAACTCTTAAACACCGGGGAGCTGTTTTTT	CASSELLNTGELFF
once	TRBJ2-7	TRBD2	TRBV11-2	TGTGCCAGCAGCTTCTGGGAGGGCGGCGAGCAGTACTTC	CASSFWEGGEQYF
once	TRBJ2-7	TRBD1	TRBV27	TGTGCCATCGCCAGGGGGAGCTCCTACGAGCAGTACTTC	CAIARGSSYEQYF
.	TRBJ1-4	.	TRBV6-4	TGTGCCAGCAGTGTCTTACTTGACCGGGCAACTAATGAAAAACTGTTTTTT	CASSVLLDRATNEKLFF
.	TRBJ2-5	.	TRBV5-1	TGCGCCAGCAGCTTGGTTGGGGCCTCGTACCAAGAGACCCAGTACTTC	CASSLVGASYQETQYF
.	TRBJ2-5	.	TRBV18	TGTGCCAGCTCACCAACGCCAGGGCTGGGGGAGACCCAGTACTTC	CASSPTPGLGETQYF
.	TRBJ2-1	TRBD2	TRBV4-1	TGCGCCAGCAGCCCCCGGGCTAGCGGGGGGGTACATGAGCAGTTCTTC	CASSPRASGGVHEQFF
.	TRBJ1-1	.	TRBV5-1	TGCGCCAGCAGCTTGGCACCCTACGACACTGAAGCTTTCTTT	CASSLAPYDTEAFF
.	TRBJ1-1	.	TRBV5-1	TGCGCCAGCAGCTTGGGTGGGGCTAACATGAACACTGAAGCTTTCTTT	CASSLGGANMNTEAFF
.	TRBJ2-5	.	TRBV18	TGTGCCAGCTCACCATCCTGGAAGGGGGAGACCCAGTACTTC	CASSPSWKGETQYF
.	TRBJ1-5	TRBD1	TRBV15	TGTGCCACCAGCGAGGCAGGGGGATCGTGGGGTCAGCCCCAGCATTTT	CATSEAGGSWGQPQHF
.	TRBJ2-3	TRBD2	TRBV4-2	TGTGCCAGCAGCCAAATAGCGGGTCCAGATACGCAGTATTTT	CASSQIAGPDTQYF
.	TRBJ1-1	.	TRBV4-1	TGCGCCAGCAGCCTCGCGGACACTGAAGCTTTCTTT	CASSLADTEAFF
.	TRBJ2-1	TRBD2	TRBV6-6	TGTGCCAGCAGTTACGTAGCGGGTTCCTACAATGAGCAGTTCTTC	CASSYVAGSYNEQFF